The 20 T cell receptor beta chains below all came from one sample that was sequenced in a study of cytomegalovirus exposure and HLA in healthy donors. The PCR used 60 Vbeta and 13 Jbeta primers. Libraries were prepared by immunoSEQ multiplex PCR; TCRdb keeps only in-frame clonotypes and omits some of them. The sample has 150,000 to 200,000 clones; over 75% are singletons. The material sequenced was PBMCs. The receptors come from a woman between 18 and 29 years old in good health and CMV-seronegative.

This chain joins TRBV6-4 and TRBJ2-3; 7 nucleotides match TRBD1. Trimming took 3 bases from V and 3 from J; bases not matched to a gene: 6. The CDR3 consists of 15 residues. Per the germline V gene, CDR1 is MRHNA and CDR2 is SNTAGT. This CDR3 reads CASSERLTGTDTQYF. CDR3 sequence (DNA): TGTGCCAGCAGTGAGCGTTTGACAGGGACAGATACGCAGTATTTT.

The CDR3 nucleotides are TGTGCCAGCAGCTTGGGGGGACAAACCGGCTACGAGCAGTACTTC. It encodes CASSLGGQTGYEQYF. This chain uses TRBV5-6 with TRBJ2-7, with a possible D match to TRBD1 (6 bases). This CDR3 is built from 15 residues. V lost 0 bases to trimming and J lost 3 bases, with 13 bases between them. Germline CDR1 is SGHDT and CDR2 is YYEEEE.

The chain links TRBV11-1 to TRBJ1-6; D is possibly TRBD1 (6 bases). Germline lookup yields CDR1 SGHAT and CDR2 FQDESV (reference sequence). The CDR3 length is 15 residues. CDR3 in amino acids: CATSRGSSYNSPLHF. The CDR3, as DNA: TGTGCAACATCGAGGGGGAGCTCCTATAATTCACCCCTCCACTTT.

The chain employs TRBV19 and TRBJ2-3, with D maybe TRBD2 (5 bases). The CDR3 totals 14 residues. Germline V lookup: CDR1 LNHDA, CDR2 SQIVND (reference sequence). Trimming took 5 bases from V and 4 from J, leaving 13 bases between them. CDR3 in DNA: TGTGCCAGTAGTCCCACGGGATGGTCAGATACGCAGTATTTT. Translated, it gives CASSPTGWSDTQYF.

The J gene is TRBJ2-5, the V gene TRBV11-2; D is undetermined. The germline V gene encodes CDR1 SGHAT and CDR2 FQNNGV. With 0 bases removed from V and 1 base from J, the gap between germline ends came to 9 bases. The CDR3 consists of 15 residues. The CDR3 coding sequence is TGTGCCAGCAGCTTAGACTATCGGGTCCAAGAGACCCAGTACTTC. Its translation is CASSLDYRVQETQYF. Combining the CDR3 with reference TRBV11-2 and TRBJ2-5 gives the whole variable domain EAGVAQSPRYKIIEKRQSVAFWCNPISGHATLYWYQQILGQGPKLLIQFQNNGVVDDSQLPKDRFSAERLKGVDSTLKIQPAKLEDSAVYLCASSLDYRVQETQYFGPGTRLLVL.

The chain joins TRBV11-2 to TRBJ2-7; 9 positions agree with TRBD1. J gave up 0 bases and V 0 bases, and 0 bases lay outside the gene matches. The CDR3 is made up of 15 amino acids. The V gene's germline CDR1 is SGHAT and CDR2 FQNNGV. The DNA for the CDR3 is TGTGCCAGCAGCTTAGAGGACAGGGGCTCCTACGAGCAGTACTTC. This gives the protein CASSLEDRGSYEQYF. The complete variable domain, with remaining parts taken from reference TRBV11-2 and TRBJ2-7, reads EAGVAQSPRYKIIEKRQSVAFWCNPISGHATLYWYQQILGQGPKLLIQFQNNGVVDDSQLPKDRFSAERLKGVDSTLKIQPAKLEDSAVYLCASSLEDRGSYEQYFGPGTRLTVT.

V is TRBV14 and J is TRBJ2-5, with 9 nucleotides matching TRBD2. Germline V gene sequence: CDR1 SGHDN, CDR2 FVKESK. Trimming at V came to 3 bases and at J to 4 bases, leaving 3 bases not matched to a gene. This CDR3 region has 14 residues. The CDR3 spells CASSHSGGIETQYF. The CDR3 nucleotides are TGTGCCAGCAGCCATAGCGGGGGAATAGAGACCCAGTACTTC.

The genes are TRBV2 and TRBJ1-3; the D is unclear. Per germline, CDR1 SNHLY and CDR2 FYNNEI. This CDR3 contains 14 residues. CDR3 loop: CATVHRSSGNTIYF. CDR3 sequence (DNA): TGTGCTACCGTACACCGGAGCTCTGGAAACACCATATATTTT.

This clone was counted once. The chain is built from TRBV27 and TRBJ2-3; 11 bases agree with TRBD2. With V trimmed by 1 base and J by 4 bases, 10 bases remained unmatched. This CDR3 has 18 residues. The germline V gene encodes CDR1 MNHEY and CDR2 SMNVEV (reference sequence). The CDR3 DNA sequence: TGTGCCAGCAGTTTATGGGGACTTAGCGGGGGGGCCTCAGATACGCAGTATTTT. Translating gives CASSLWGLSGGASDTQYF.

The chain links TRBV10-3 to TRBJ1-5, with a possible D match to TRBD1 (5 bases). V was shortened by 0 bases and J by 7 bases, with 13 bases between the two germline ends. The CDR3 consists of 15 residues. Germline values: CDR1 ENHRY, CDR2 SYGVKD. In DNA, the CDR3 is TGTGCCATCAGTGAGTCAGTAGGGGCCCGCCAGCCCCAGCATTTT. Protein sequence: CAISESVGARQPQHF.

Concerning this clone: The DNA is omitted, as the CDR3 cannot be located on it reliably, and the CDR3 follows TCRdb's listing. The J gene is TRBJ1-1, the V gene TRBV2; TRBD1, the table's D call, lacks a check against the DNA. The CDR3 length is 15 residues, termini included. Germline V lookup: CDR1 SNHLY, CDR2 FYNNEI. The CDR3 sequence: CASTTIRARVTEAFF.

The chain recombines TRBV28 with TRBJ2-1; TRBD1 aligns across 7 bases. This CDR3 comprises 14 residues. CDR1 and CDR2 from the germline V gene are MDHEN and SYDVKM. With V trimmed by 4 bases and J by 6 bases, 6 bases remained unmatched. This CDR3 reads CASSSAGTVNEQFF. The CDR3 bases are TGTGCCAGCAGTTCAGCCGGGACAGTCAATGAGCAGTTCTTC.

This clone was found a few times. The rearrangement joins TRBV7-9 to TRBJ1-2, with 7 positions matching TRBD1. The CDR3 is 12 amino acids. Germline assignment: CDR1 SEHNR and CDR2 FQNEAQ (reference sequence). Trimming took 7 bases from V and 5 from J; bases not matched to a gene: 4. CDR3: CASTRDRYGYTF. The CDR3 DNA is TGTGCCAGCACCCGGGACAGATATGGCTACACCTTC.

This clone is termed medium-sized. The rearrangement links TRBV2 to TRBJ1-2; D is possibly TRBD1 (5 bases). The V and J ends lost 4 bases and 0 bases respectively, with 15 bases between them. The CDR3 runs 16 residues. Germline CDR1 reads SNHLY; CDR2 reads FYNNEI. The CDR3 sequence is CASSAGGGTANYGYTF. DNA of the CDR3: TGTGCCAGCAGTGCCGGGGGGGGAACGGCTAACTATGGCTACACCTTC.

V and J are TRBV20-1 and TRBJ2-3; D not certain. V was cut by 6 bases and J by 5 bases, with 6 bases left in between. CDR3 length: 10 amino acids. From germline, CDR1 is DFQATT and CDR2 SNEGSKA (reference sequence). CDR3 coding DNA: TGCAGTGCGTTAGAAGATACGCAGTATTTT. Translated: CSALEDTQYF.

Of note for this clone: Compared with germline, one end of the junction differs, possibly owing to a read error. V usage is TRBV7-9 and J usage is TRBJ2-1; D not certain. CDR3 length: 16 residues. Germline V gene data show CDR1 as SEHNR and CDR2 as FQNEAQ (reference sequence). This CDR3 reads CSSSFYGWSSYNEQFF. DNA of the CDR3: TGTTCCAGCAGCTTCTATGGGTGGAGCTCCTACAATGAGCAGTTCTTC.

The V gene is TRBV5-1, the J gene TRBJ2-2; D gene uncertain. The CDR3 covers 17 residues. The germline CDR1 and CDR2 sequences are SGHRS and YFSETQ. V was shortened by 0 bases and J by 0 bases, with 12 bases between the two germline ends. Here the CDR3 DNA reads TGCGCCAGCAGCTTGGCGAATTCCTACGCGAACACCGGGGAGCTGTTTTTT. Translating it yields CASSLANSYANTGELFF.

V gene TRBV28 combines with J gene TRBJ2-1; possibly TRBD2 for D (6 bases). This CDR3 contains 14 residues. V lost 4 bases to trimming and J lost 3 bases, with 10 bases between them. Per germline, CDR1 MDHEN and CDR2 SYDVKM. The DNA of the CDR3 is TGTGCCAGCAGTTGGGGGGATCGCTACAATGAGCAGTTCTTC. Translation gives CASSWGDRYNEQFF.

The chain couples TRBV7-9 to TRBJ1-1; 9 bases align to TRBD1. CDR3 size: 16 residues. Germline CDR1 is SEHNR and CDR2 is FQNEAQ (reference sequence). The ends lost 3 bases at V and 4 bases at J; junction bases unmatched: 9. CDR3 coding DNA: TGTGCCAGCAGCTTGTCCCCGGGACAGGGACGCACTGAAGCTTTCTTT. As protein: CASSLSPGQGRTEAFF.

The genes are TRBV6-1 and TRBJ1-4; no firm D call. Germline values: CDR1 MNHNS, CDR2 SASEGT. The length of the CDR3 is 15 residues. Trimming removed 0 bases at V and 4 bases at J, with 9 bases between. CDR3 amino acids: CASSEAPYGNEKLFF. The CDR3 nucleotides are TGTGCCAGCAGTGAAGCTCCCTACGGTAATGAAAAACTGTTTTTT.